This is a list of T cell receptor beta chains from one sample in a study of coeliac disease. Some clones are missing from TCRdb's copy, which holds only in-frame ones; the method was immunoSEQ multiplex PCR. The table includes over 8,000 clones, 57% detected once. The sample comprised intraepithelial lymphocytes from the gut. The receptors here all came from a woman aged 55-70 years with celiac disease. Each CDR3 is given with its conserved first and last residue. The D gene is left open where the match is weak. Clone size, where shown, is once, few, many, or a class for clones that have expanded.

D gene | clone size | J gene | V gene | CDR3 DNA | CDR3 protein
NA | NA | TRBJ2-5 | TRBV5-1 | TGCGCCAGCAGCTTCCGGGGAAACCAAGAGACCCAGTACTTC | CASSFRGNQETQYF
NA | NA | TRBJ1-1 | TRBV11-2 | TGTGCCAGCAGCTTAGCATTGGACCAGGGGTGGACTGAAGCTTTCTTT | CASSLALDQGWTEAFF
NA | NA | TRBJ1-1 | TRBV4-1 | TGCGCCAGCAGCCAAGGCCAGGACATGAACACTGAAGCTTTCTTT | CASSQGQDMNTEAFF
NA | NA | TRBJ2-2 | TRBV18 | TGTGCCAGCGCGGGACAGCCCGGGACCGGGGAGCTGTTTTTT | CASAGQPGTGELFF
NA | NA | TRBJ2-5 | TRBV5-1 | TGCGCCAGCAGCGCACTAACAGGGTATGAGGAGACCCAGTACTTC | CASSALTGYEETQYF
NA | NA | TRBJ1-1 | TRBV11-3 | TGTGCCAGCAGCTTAGAGGGTGGGACTACTGAAGCTTTCTTT | CASSLEGGTTEAFF
TRBD1 | NA | TRBJ1-3 | TRBV18 | TGTGCCAGCTCAGGGACAGGAAGACCTGGAAACACCATATATTTT | CASSGTGRPGNTIYF
NA | NA | TRBJ2-2 | TRBV7-7 | TGTGCTAGCAGCTTGGACATGACCGGGGAGCTGTTTTTT | CASSLDMTGELFF
NA | NA | TRBJ1-5 | TRBV30 | TGTGCCTGGAGGCCTAGTCTCAATCAGCCCCAGCATTTT | CAWRPSLNQPQHF
NA | NA | TRBJ1-2 | TRBV28 | TGTGCCAGCAGTTTGTGGCCGACTTATGGGGGCTACACCTTC | CASSLWPTYGGYTF
NA | once | TRBJ1-2 | TRBV5-1 | TGCGCCAGCAGCCCCCGGGGGGAAAATGGCTACACCTTC | CASSPRGENGYTF
TRBD1 | few | TRBJ2-5 | TRBV14 | TGTGCCAGCAGCCAAGAAGTCCAGGGGGCTTCCCAAGAGACCCAGTACTTC | CASSQEVQGASQETQYF
NA | NA | TRBJ1-5 | TRBV4-1 | TGCGCCAGCAGCCAAGAAATCCCCGAGGTTTACAATCAGCCCCAGCATTTT | CASSQEIPEVYNQPQHF
NA | NA | TRBJ1-4 | TRBV19 | TGTGCCAGTAGCCCTGGAGGGTACCCTAATGAAAAACTGTTTTTT | CASSPGGYPNEKLFF
NA | few | TRBJ2-7 | TRBV5-1 | TGCGCCAGCCAGGACTCCAGCTCCTACGAGCAGTACTTC | CASQDSSSYEQYF
NA | NA | TRBJ1-1 | TRBV11-2 | TGTGCCAGCAGCCACCCGGGGGGGCTTACTGAAGCTTTCTTT | CASSHPGGLTEAFF
NA | once | TRBJ1-1 | TRBV9 | TGTGCCAGCACTCCCCTGAACACTGAAGCTTTCTTT | CASTPLNTEAFF
TRBD1 | NA | TRBJ1-5 | TRBV19 | TGTGCCAGTAGTCTGGGACAGGGAGGACAGCCCCAGCATTTT | CASSLGQGGQPQHF
NA | NA | TRBJ2-7 | TRBV7-2 | TGTGCCAGCAGCTTAGGTCGTCTCAGGTACGAGCAGTACTTC | CASSLGRLRYEQYF
TRBD1 | NA | TRBJ1-6 | TRBV28 | TGTGCCAGCAGTCCACAGGGGATAGGTAATTCACCCCTCCACTTT | CASSPQGIGNSPLHF
NA | NA | TRBJ1-2 | TRBV30 | TGTGCCTGGACAGGGGCTCTCTATGGCTACACCTTC | CAWTGALYGYTF
NA | NA | TRBJ2-6 | TRBV14 | TGTGCCAGCAGCCCGTCCGCCAACGTCCTGACTTTC | CASSPSANVLTF
NA | medium-sized | TRBJ1-1 | TRBV10-3 | TGTGCCATCAGTTGGACAGCCACTGAAGCTTTCTTT | CAISWTATEAFF
TRBD1 | NA | TRBJ2-3 | TRBV14 | TGTGCCAGCAGCCAAGTAGGGACAGGGGGCGCAGATACGCAGTATTTT | CASSQVGTGGADTQYF
TRBD1 | NA | TRBJ1-5 | TRBV18 | TGTGCCAGCTCACCACGAAGGACAGGCAAACCCAATCAGCCCCAGCATTTT | CASSPRRTGKPNQPQHF
TRBD1 | NA | TRBJ2-1 | TRBV6-6 | TGTGCCACCCAACAGGGGATTAGTGGTGAGCAGTTCTTC | CATQQGISGEQFF
TRBD1 | NA | TRBJ1-2 | TRBV11-2 | TGTGCCAGCAGCCCTGGACAGGGAGCCCCACTTGTATACTATGGCTACACCTTC | CASSPGQGAPLVYYGYTF
NA | NA | TRBJ2-3 | TRBV7-6 | TGTGCCAGCAGCTCCGCCGCAGCGCTGCTCACAGATACGCAGTATTTT | CASSSAAALLTDTQYF
NA | NA | TRBJ2-6 | TRBV25-1 | TGTGCCAGCAGTGAAGACCGTCGGGCTGGGGCCAACGTCCTGACTTTC | CASSEDRRAGANVLTF
NA | medium-sized | TRBJ1-5 | TRBV15 | TGTGCCACACGGGGCGGGGGCAATCAGCCCCAGCATTTT | CATRGGGNQPQHF
TRBD2 | NA | TRBJ2-3 | TRBV5-1 | TGCGCCAGCAGCTTGATGGCTAGCGGGGGCACAGATACGCAGTATTTT | CASSLMASGGTDTQYF
NA | medium-sized | TRBJ1-1 | TRBV19 | TGTGCCAGTAGACTTGACAGGCTGAACACTGAAGCTTTCTTT | CASRLDRLNTEAFF
TRBD2 | few | TRBJ2-1 | TRBV7-9 | TGTGCCAGCTCTGATAGCGGGAGTGTGATTGGCTACAATGAGCAGTTCTTC | CASSDSGSVIGYNEQFF
NA | NA | TRBJ2-3 | TRBV28 | TGTGCCAGCAGTCTCAGCGGAGAGGGCACAGATACGCAGTATTTT | CASSLSGEGTDTQYF
TRBD2 | NA | TRBJ2-1 | TRBV5-1 | TGCGCCAGCAGCTTCCAGCGGGGGCCCTACAATGAGCAGTTCTTC | CASSFQRGPYNEQFF
NA | NA | TRBJ2-3 | TRBV11-2 | TGTGCCAGCAGCGCTAGCGTGGCAGATACGCAGTATTTT | CASSASVADTQYF
NA | NA | TRBJ2-1 | TRBV11-3 | TGTGCCAGCAGCTTGGGGGGCGGCCTAGCGGCGCAGGGTGAGCAGTTCTTC | CASSLGGGLAAQGEQFF
TRBD2 | once | TRBJ2-3 | TRBV9 | TGTGCCAGCAGCGTAGACCCAGCGGGGGGGCCGACAGATACGCAGTATTTT | CASSVDPAGGPTDTQYF
NA | NA | TRBJ1-2 | TRBV28 | TGTGCCAGCAGTCCCCACTTTGAGGCCCGCCGAGGGAACTATGGCTACACCTTC | CASSPHFEARRGNYGYTF
NA | NA | TRBJ2-7 | TRBV5-1 | TGCGCCAGCAGCTTGGTGGGGGGAGTGGTTCCCGGACTCTCCTACGAGCAGTACTTC | CASSLVGGVVPGLSYEQYF
NA | NA | TRBJ1-1 | TRBV28 | TGTGCCAGCGCGGGACTGACTGAAGCTTTCTTT | CASAGLTEAFF
TRBD2 | few | TRBJ2-7 | TRBV11-2 | TGTGCCAGCAGCTTTCGGGCTAGCGGGCTCGTCGAGCAGTACTTC | CASSFRASGLVEQYF
NA | NA | TRBJ1-1 | TRBV19 | TGTGCCAGTAGGGCGGGGAACACTGAAGCTTTCTTT | CASRAGNTEAFF
NA | NA | TRBJ1-2 | TRBV6-6 | TGTGCCACCCAAGCTCCGGAGGTCGGTGGCTACACCTTC | CATQAPEVGGYTF
TRBD1 | NA | TRBJ2-3 | TRBV4-1 | TGCGCCAGCAGCCCCGGGACAGGGTTTGGAGATACGCAGTATTTT | CASSPGTGFGDTQYF
NA | NA | TRBJ1-5 | TRBV7-6 | TGTGCCAGCAGCTTAGGCCCCTCCAGTAGCAATCAGCCCCAGCATTTT | CASSLGPSSSNQPQHF
TRBD1 | medium-sized | TRBJ2-7 | TRBV19 | TGTGCCAGTAGTGGAGGCCGGGACAGGGGCTACGAGCAGTACTTC | CASSGGRDRGYEQYF
NA | NA | TRBJ2-2 | TRBV28 | TGTGCCAGCAGTTTTAGGCGCGGTCTCACCGGGGAGCTGTTTTTT | CASSFRRGLTGELFF